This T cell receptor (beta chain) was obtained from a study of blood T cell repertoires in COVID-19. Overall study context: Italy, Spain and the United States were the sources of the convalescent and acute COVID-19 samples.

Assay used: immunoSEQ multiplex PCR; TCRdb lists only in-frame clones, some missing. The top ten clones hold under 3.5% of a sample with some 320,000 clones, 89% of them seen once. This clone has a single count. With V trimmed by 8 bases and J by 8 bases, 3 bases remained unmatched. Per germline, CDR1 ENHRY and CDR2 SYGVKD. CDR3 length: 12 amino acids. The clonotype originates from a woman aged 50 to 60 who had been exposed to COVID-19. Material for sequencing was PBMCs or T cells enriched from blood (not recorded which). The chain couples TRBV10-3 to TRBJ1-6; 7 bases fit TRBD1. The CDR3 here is CAIRQGDSPLHF. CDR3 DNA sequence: TGTGCCATCCGACAGGGAGATTCACCCCTCCACTTT.